Below are 19 T cell receptor beta chains sequenced from a single sample in a study of blood T cells in healthy people across ages. Then a second PCR, running about 6 to 11 cycles, was carried out with a sample-barcoded 5' primer and a J-beta primer mix. TCRdb re-called the 5' RACE reads with MiXCR, one entry per CDR3 protein. This sample yields 890,000 or so distinct CDR3 sequences, of which around two thirds are seen a single time; roughly 26% belongs to the top ten. The material sequenced was blood. The receptor source for this set is a man between 25 and 39 years old in good health.

In this sample, this clonotype turned up a few times. The chain combines TRBV4-3 with TRBJ2-7, with 9 bases lining up with TRBD1. V lost 6 bases to trimming and J lost 1 base; unmatched junction nucleotides: 7. Germline V gives CDR1 LGHNA, CDR2 YSLEER. This CDR3 contains 15 residues. CDR3 bases: TGCGCCAGCAGTCATACCGGGACAGGGTCCTACGAGCAGTACTTC. Translating gives CASSHTGTGSYEQYF.

V and J are TRBV6-1 and TRBJ1-6; unclear D gene. Per the germline V gene, CDR1 is MNHNS and CDR2 is SASEGT. Trimming pared 1 base from V and 9 bases from J, leaving 16 bases between. This CDR3 region has 16 residues. The CDR3, as DNA: TGTGCCAGCAGTGAAGGGAGGGATAGACGGGCTTCACCCCTCCACTTT. Translating it yields CASSEGRDRRASPLHF.

This clonotype was seen repeatedly, ten times or more. The V call is TRBV7-2, the J call TRBJ1-5, with unresolved D. V lost 5 bases to trimming and J lost 2 bases, with 13 bases between them. Germline loops: CDR1 SGHTA, CDR2 FQGNSA. The CDR3 spans 15 residues. CDR3 in DNA: TGTGCCAGCAGCACGTATGGCGGGCGCAATCAGCCCCAGCATTTT. Protein: CASSTYGGRNQPQHF. The whole variable domain, remainder taken from reference TRBV7-2 and TRBJ1-5, is GAGVSQSPSNKVTEKGKDVELRCDPISGHTALYWYRQSLGQGLEFLIYFQGNSAPDKSGLPSDRFSAERTGGSVSTLTIQRTQQEDSAVYLCASSTYGGRNQPQHFGDGTRLSIL.

The chain is built from TRBV9 and TRBJ2-5, with D possibly TRBD2 on 6 matching bases. The CDR3 covers 14 residues. Germline values: CDR1 SGDLS, CDR2 YYNGEE. Deletions cut 0 bases from V and 5 bases from J, with 11 bases between. The CDR3: CASSVGASAETQYF. The CDR3 DNA is TGTGCCAGCAGCGTAGGTGCTAGCGCGGAGACCCAGTACTTC.

CDR3 loop: CAWGQGRSYTF. The CDR3 coding sequence is TGTGCCTGGGGACAGGGTAGGAGCTACACCTTC. This chain links TRBV30 with TRBJ1-2; TRBD1 matches at 8 bases. The junction had 5 bases not matched to a gene; V was cut back by 5 bases and J by 9 bases. Germline V gives CDR1 GTSNPN, CDR2 SVGIG (reference sequence). The CDR3 totals 11 residues.

This clonotype was detected only a few times. This chain connects TRBV12-3 or TRBV12-4 to TRBJ2-1; tentative D call: TRBD1 (5 bases). The CDR3 has 15 amino acids. With 5 bases removed from V and 7 bases from J, the gap between germline ends came to 18 bases. The chain's CDR3 is CASSHLGQQANEQFF. DNA for the CDR3: TGTGCCAGCAGTCACCTCGGACAACAGGCGAATGAGCAGTTCTTC.

In DNA, the CDR3 is TGTGCCACCGGGTCAGGCTCCTACAATGAGCAGTTCTTC. Translating it yields CATGSGSYNEQFF. The chain recombines TRBV6-5 with TRBJ2-1; D is ambiguous. The CDR3 runs 13 residues. From germline, CDR1 is MNHEY and CDR2 SVGAGI. Trimming stripped 10 bases from V and 0 bases from J, with 10 bases between.

As concerns this clonotype: It may be a read error: a sequence one base away is much more abundant. DNA of the CDR3: TGTGCCAGCAGCTCCCTAGCGGGGGGGAAAGAGACCCAGTACTTC. Translation gives CASSSLAGGKETQYF. The chain employs TRBV7-3 and TRBJ2-5; TRBD2 agrees at 12 bases. Germline V gives CDR1 SGHTA, CDR2 FQGTGA. Unmatched junction bases numbered 3, after V lost 4 bases and J lost 3 bases. This CDR3 spans 15 amino acids.

This chain connects TRBV6-4 to TRBJ2-4, with a possible D match to TRBD2 (6 bases). The germline V and J ends were trimmed by 9 bases and 0 bases, with 18 bases remaining between them. The germline V gene encodes CDR1 MRHNA and CDR2 SNTAGT. The CDR3 is made up of 16 amino acids. The CDR3 DNA reads as TGTGCCAGGGATCAGAGGCCGGGGGTAGCCAAAAACATTCAGTACTTC. Protein: CARDQRPGVAKNIQYF.

The J gene is TRBJ2-7, the V gene TRBV4-3; D unclear. In germline, CDR1 is LGHNA, CDR2 YSLEER. Trimming pared 1 base from V and 1 base from J, leaving 11 bases between. The length of the CDR3 is 15 residues. Here the CDR3 DNA reads TGCGCCAGCAGCCAAGGAATGGGTCTATCCTACGAGCAGTACTTC. Translated: CASSQGMGLSYEQYF.

This clonotype has a handful of counts. V and J are TRBV6-5 and TRBJ1-1; no clear D. The CDR3 totals 12 residues. Trimming left V 7 bases short and J 2 bases short, with 8 bases between. Germline CDR1 MNHEY, CDR2 SVGAGI. The chain's CDR3 is CASTRGNTEAFF. The DNA of the CDR3 is TGTGCCAGCACCCGGGGAAACACTGAAGCTTTCTTT.

V and J are TRBV9 and TRBJ2-1, with 12 bases that match TRBD1. Losses at the gene ends were 3 bases for V and 10 bases for J; bases not matched to a gene: 5. CDR1 is SGDLS, CDR2 YYNGEE, per germline. This CDR3 has 14 amino acids. This CDR3 reads CASSEGDRGQEQFF. The CDR3 DNA reads as TGTGCCAGCAGCGAGGGGGACAGGGGGCAGGAGCAGTTCTTC.

This clonotype has a handful of counts. The chain couples TRBV6-2 or TRBV6-3 to TRBJ2-7; no clear D gene. Gene TRBJ2-5 matches the end of the DNA better, so the J call may be wrong. CDR1 and CDR2 from the germline V gene are MNHEY and SVGEGT. This CDR3 is 14 amino acids long. The CDR3 reads CASSYSWGLETQYF. In DNA form, the CDR3 reads TGTGCCAGCAGTTACTCATGGGGATTGGAGACCCAGTACTTC.

This sequence joins TRBV7-2 and TRBJ1-4, with 7 bases matching TRBD1. The ends lost 4 bases at V and 0 bases at J; junction bases unmatched: 2. This CDR3 has 15 amino acids. Per the germline V gene, CDR1 is SGHTA and CDR2 is FQGNSA. The CDR3 DNA is TGTGCCAGCAGCTGGGACAGTGCAACTAATGAAAAACTGTTTTTT. Amino acid sequence: CASSWDSATNEKLFF.

The genes are TRBV20-1 and TRBJ1-5, with 7 bases aligning to TRBD1. This CDR3 region has 15 residues. Germline CDR1 and CDR2: DFQATT and SNEGSKA (reference sequence). V shed 3 bases and J 4 bases; nucleotides not matched to a gene: 9. CDR3 in amino acids: CSAREGATPNQPQHF. The CDR3 coding sequence is TGCAGTGCTAGGGAGGGGGCCACCCCAAATCAGCCCCAGCATTTT.

This clonotype was observed a few times. The gene calls are TRBV29-1 and TRBJ2-1, with TRBD2 matching over 7 bases. V trimming: 7 bases; J trimming: 4 bases; junction bases outside the gene matches: 13. The CDR3 consists of 15 residues. Germline values: CDR1 SQVTM, CDR2 ANQGSEA. CDR3 amino acids: CSGVKGSGAYNEQFF. The CDR3 coding sequence is TGCAGCGGGGTTAAGGGGAGCGGGGCTTACAATGAGCAGTTCTTC.

This clonotype was observed a few times. The rearrangement joins TRBV20-1 to TRBJ2-7, with TRBD2 matching 11 bases. The germline CDR1 and CDR2 sequences are DFQATT and SNEGSKA (reference sequence). After removal of 3 bases from V and 0 bases from J, the junction contained 13 bases not matched to a gene. This CDR3 has 18 amino acids. CDR3 amino acids: CSASKGLTSGESSYEQYF. CDR3 bases: TGCAGTGCTAGTAAGGGATTGACTAGCGGGGAAAGCTCCTACGAGCAGTACTTC.

This clonotype was picked up a small number of times. DNA of the CDR3: TGTGCCAGCAACCCGATCCTCGGAGAGACCCAGTACTTC. Its protein is CASNPILGETQYF. This chain joins TRBV7-9 and TRBJ2-5, with D unclear. Trimming stripped 7 bases from V and 4 bases from J, with 13 bases between. The germline V gene has CDR1 SEHNR and CDR2 FQNEAQ (reference sequence). This CDR3 has 13 amino acids.

A remark on this clonotype: This could be a read error, since a much larger clone is one nucleotide away. The rearrangement uses TRBV20-1 and TRBJ2-2; 12 bases match TRBD1. The germline V gene has CDR1 DFQATT and CDR2 SNEGSKA (reference sequence). The CDR3 is made up of 15 amino acids. The CDR3 sequence is CSASLGTGGTGEPFF. Written as DNA, the CDR3 is TGCAGTGCTTCCTTAGGGACAGGGGGCACCGGGGAGCCGTTTTTT.